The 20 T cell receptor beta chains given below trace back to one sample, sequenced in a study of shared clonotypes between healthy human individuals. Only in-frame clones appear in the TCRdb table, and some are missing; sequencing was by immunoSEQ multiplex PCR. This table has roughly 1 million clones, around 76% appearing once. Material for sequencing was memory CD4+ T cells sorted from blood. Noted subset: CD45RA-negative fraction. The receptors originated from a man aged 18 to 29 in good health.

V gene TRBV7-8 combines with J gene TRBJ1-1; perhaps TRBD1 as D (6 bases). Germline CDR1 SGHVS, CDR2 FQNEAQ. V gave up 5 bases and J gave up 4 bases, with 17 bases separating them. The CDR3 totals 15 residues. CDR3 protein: CASSAIQGRGTEAFF. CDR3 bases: TGTGCCAGCAGCGCCATACAGGGAAGGGGCACTGAAGCTTTCTTT.

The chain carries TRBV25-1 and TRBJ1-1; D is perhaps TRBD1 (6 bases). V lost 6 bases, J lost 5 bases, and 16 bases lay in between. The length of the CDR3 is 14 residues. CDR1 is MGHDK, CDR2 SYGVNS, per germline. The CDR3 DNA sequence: TGTGCCAGCAGCAACAGGGAGGTGAGGACTGAAGCTTTCTTT. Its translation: CASSNREVRTEAFF.

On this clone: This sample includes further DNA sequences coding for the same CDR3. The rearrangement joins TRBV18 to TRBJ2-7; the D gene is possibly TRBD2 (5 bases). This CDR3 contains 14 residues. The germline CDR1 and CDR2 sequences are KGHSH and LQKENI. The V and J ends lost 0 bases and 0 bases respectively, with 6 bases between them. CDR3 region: CASSPPAGSYEQYF. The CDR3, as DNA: TGTGCCAGCTCACCACCGGCGGGCTCCTACGAGCAGTACTTC.

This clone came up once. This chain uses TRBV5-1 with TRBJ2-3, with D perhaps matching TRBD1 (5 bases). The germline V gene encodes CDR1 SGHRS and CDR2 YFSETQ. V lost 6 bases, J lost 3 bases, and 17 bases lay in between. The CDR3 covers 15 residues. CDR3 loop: CASIKGPGLTDTQYF. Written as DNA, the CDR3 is TGCGCCAGCATTAAGGGGCCAGGTCTAACAGATACGCAGTATTTT.

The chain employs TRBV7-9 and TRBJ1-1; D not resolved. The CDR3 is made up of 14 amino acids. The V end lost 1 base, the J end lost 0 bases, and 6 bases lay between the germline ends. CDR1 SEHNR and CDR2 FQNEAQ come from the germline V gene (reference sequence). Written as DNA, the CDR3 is TGTGCCAGCAGCTTAGAGCTCATGAACACTGAAGCTTTCTTT. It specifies CASSLELMNTEAFF. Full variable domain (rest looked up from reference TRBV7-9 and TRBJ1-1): DTGVSQNPRHKITKRGQNVTFRCDPISEHNRLYWYRQTLGQGPEFLTYFQNEAQLEKSRLLSDRFSAERPKGSFSTLEIQRTEQGDSAMYLCASSLELMNTEAFFGQGTRLTVV.

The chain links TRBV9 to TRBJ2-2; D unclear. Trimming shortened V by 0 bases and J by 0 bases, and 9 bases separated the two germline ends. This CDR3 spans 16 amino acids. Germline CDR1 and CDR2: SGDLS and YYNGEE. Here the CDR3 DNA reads TGTGCCAGCAGCGTAGGAGGAACTGCGAACACCGGGGAGCTGTTTTTT. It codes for CASSVGGTANTGELFF.

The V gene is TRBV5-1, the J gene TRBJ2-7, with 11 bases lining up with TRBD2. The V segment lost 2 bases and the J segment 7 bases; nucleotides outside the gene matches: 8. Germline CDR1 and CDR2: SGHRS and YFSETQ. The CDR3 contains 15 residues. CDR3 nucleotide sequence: TGCGCCAGCAGCTTAACAACTAGCGGGGGAAGGGAGCAGTACTTC. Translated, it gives CASSLTTSGGREQYF.

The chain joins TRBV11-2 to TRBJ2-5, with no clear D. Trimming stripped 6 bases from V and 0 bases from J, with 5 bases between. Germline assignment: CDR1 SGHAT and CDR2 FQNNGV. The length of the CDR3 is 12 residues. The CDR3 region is CASRGDQETQYF. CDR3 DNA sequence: TGTGCCAGCAGGGGCGACCAAGAGACCCAGTACTTC.

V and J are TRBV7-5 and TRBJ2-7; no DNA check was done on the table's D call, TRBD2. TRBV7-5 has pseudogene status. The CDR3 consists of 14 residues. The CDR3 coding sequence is TGTGCTACCCCCTTCGACCGGAGCTCCTACGAGCAGTACTTC. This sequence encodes CATPFDRSSYEQYF.

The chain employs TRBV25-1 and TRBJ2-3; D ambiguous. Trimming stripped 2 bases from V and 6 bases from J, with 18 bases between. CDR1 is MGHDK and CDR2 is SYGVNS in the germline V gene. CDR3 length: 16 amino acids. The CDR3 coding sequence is TGTGCCAGCAGTGAACCCGATGATGATAGCTTGGATACGCAGTATTTT. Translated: CASSEPDDDSLDTQYF.

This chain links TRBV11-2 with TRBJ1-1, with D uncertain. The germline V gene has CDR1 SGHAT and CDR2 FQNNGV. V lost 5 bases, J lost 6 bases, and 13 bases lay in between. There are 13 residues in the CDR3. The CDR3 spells CASSLGLVAEAFF. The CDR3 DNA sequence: TGTGCCAGCAGCCTAGGACTGGTGGCTGAAGCTTTCTTT.

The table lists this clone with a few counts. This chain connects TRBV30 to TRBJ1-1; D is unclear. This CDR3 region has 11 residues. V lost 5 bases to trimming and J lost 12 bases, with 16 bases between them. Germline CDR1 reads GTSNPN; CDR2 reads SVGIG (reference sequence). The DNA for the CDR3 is TGTGCCTGGGGACTCCACCCAGTGACTTTCTTT. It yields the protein CAWGLHPVTFF.

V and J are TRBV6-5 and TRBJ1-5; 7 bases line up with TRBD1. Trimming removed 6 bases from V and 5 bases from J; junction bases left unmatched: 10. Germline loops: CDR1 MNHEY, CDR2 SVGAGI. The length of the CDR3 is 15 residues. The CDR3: CASRDRTGYDQPQHF. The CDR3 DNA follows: TGTGCCAGCAGAGACCGGACAGGTTATGATCAGCCCCAGCATTTT.

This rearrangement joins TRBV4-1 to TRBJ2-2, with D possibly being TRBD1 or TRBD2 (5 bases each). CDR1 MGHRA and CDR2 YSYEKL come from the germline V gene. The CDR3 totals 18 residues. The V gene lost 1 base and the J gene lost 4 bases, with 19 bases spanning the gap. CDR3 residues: CASSQVAGRVGGTGELFF. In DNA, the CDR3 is TGCGCCAGCAGCCAAGTCGCAGGGAGAGTCGGCGGCACCGGGGAGCTGTTTTTT.

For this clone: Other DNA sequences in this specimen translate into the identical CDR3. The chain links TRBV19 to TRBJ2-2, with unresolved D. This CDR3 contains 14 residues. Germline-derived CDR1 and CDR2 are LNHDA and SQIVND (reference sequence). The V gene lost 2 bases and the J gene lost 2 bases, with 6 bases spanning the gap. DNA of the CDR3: TGTGCCAGTAGTATACTGAGTAACACCGGGGAGCTGTTTTTT. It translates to CASSILSNTGELFF.

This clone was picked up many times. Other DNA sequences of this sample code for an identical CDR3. CDR3 in amino acids: CASSLGRNTEAFF. In DNA form, the CDR3 reads TGTGCCAGCAGCTTGGGAAGGAACACTGAAGCTTTCTTT. The rearrangement uses TRBV11-1 and TRBJ1-1; D ambiguous. Germline V gene lookup returns CDR1 SGHAT and CDR2 FQDESV (reference sequence). The CDR3 contains 13 residues. Trimming took off 3 bases at V and 1 base at J, with 6 bases between the two ends.

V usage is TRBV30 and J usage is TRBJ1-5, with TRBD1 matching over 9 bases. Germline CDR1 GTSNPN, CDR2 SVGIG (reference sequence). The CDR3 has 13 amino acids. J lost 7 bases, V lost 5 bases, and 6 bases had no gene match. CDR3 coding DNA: TGTGCCTGGGGACAGGGGACGGGGCAGCCCCAGCATTTT. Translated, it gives CAWGQGTGQPQHF.

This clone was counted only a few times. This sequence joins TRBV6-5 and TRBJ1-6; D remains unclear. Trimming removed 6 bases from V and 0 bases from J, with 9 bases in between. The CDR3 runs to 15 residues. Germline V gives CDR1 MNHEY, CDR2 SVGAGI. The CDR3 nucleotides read TGTGCCAGCAGGGCCGGGAGCTCCTATAATTCACCCCTCCACTTT. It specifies CASRAGSSYNSPLHF.

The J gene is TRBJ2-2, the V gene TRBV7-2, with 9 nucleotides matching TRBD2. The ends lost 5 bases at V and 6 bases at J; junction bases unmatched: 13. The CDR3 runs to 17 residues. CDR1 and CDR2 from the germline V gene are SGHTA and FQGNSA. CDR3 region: CASSLYPGLAIAGELFF. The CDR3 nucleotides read TGTGCCAGCAGCCTATACCCGGGACTAGCAATCGCCGGGGAGCTGTTTTTT. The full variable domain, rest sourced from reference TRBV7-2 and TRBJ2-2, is GAGVSQSPSNKVTEKGKDVELRCDPISGHTALYWYRQSLGQGLEFLIYFQGNSAPDKSGLPSDRFSAERTGGSVSTLTIQRTQQEDSAVYLCASSLYPGLAIAGELFFGEGSRLTVL.

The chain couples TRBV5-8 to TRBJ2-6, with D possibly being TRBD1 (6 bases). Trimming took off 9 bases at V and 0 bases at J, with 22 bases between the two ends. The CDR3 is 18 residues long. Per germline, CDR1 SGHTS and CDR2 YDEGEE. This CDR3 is CATTSGQRHFSGANVLTF. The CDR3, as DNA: TGTGCCACGACCTCCGGACAGCGCCATTTCTCTGGGGCCAACGTCCTGACTTTC.